The clone carrying this TCR beta chain was detected a few times. This sample was taken from a study of blood T cell repertoires in COVID-19. The repertoire was sequenced with immunoSEQ multiplex PCR; TCRdb's copy has only in-frame clones and lacks some. The repertoire includes approximately 45,000 clones, about 89% of them detected once, and 4.5% to 6% sits in the top ten. Per the germline V gene, CDR1 is MGHRA and CDR2 is YSYEKL. With 0 bases clipped from V and 9 bases from J, the junction kept 7 bases outside the gene matches. There are 15 residues in the CDR3. The receptor comes from a human donor in a cohort sampled during active COVID-19. Specimen: peripheral blood. V and J are TRBV4-1 and TRBJ2-1, with 8 nucleotides matching TRBD1. The CDR3 nucleotides read TGCGCCAGCAGCCAAGAGGTGACAGGGGAGGCTGAGCAGTTCTTC. It translates to CASSQEVTGEAEQFF.